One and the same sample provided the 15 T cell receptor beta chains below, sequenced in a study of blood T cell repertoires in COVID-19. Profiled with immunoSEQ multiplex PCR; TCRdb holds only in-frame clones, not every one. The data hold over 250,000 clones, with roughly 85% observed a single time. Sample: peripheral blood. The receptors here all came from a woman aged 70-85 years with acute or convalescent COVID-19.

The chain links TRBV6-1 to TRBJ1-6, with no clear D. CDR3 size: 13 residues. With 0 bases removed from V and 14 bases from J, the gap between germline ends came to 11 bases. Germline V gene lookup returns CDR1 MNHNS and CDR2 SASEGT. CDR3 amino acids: CASSEADLATLHF. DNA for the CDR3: TGTGCCAGCAGTGAAGCCGATCTAGCTACCCTCCACTTT.

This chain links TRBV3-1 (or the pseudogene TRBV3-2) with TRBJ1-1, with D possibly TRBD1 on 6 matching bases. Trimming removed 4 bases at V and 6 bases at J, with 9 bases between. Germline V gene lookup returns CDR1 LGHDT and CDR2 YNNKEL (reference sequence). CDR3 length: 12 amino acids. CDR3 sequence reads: CASSRGGAEAFF. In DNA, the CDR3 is TGTGCCAGCAGCCGAGGGGGGGCTGAAGCTTTCTTT.

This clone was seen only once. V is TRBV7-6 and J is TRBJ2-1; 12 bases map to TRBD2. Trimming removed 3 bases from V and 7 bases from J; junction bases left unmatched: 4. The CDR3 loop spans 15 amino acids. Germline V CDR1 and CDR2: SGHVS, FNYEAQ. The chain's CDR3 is CASSFLAGGLNEQFF. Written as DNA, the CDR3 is TGTGCCAGCAGCTTCCTAGCGGGGGGGCTGAATGAGCAGTTCTTC.

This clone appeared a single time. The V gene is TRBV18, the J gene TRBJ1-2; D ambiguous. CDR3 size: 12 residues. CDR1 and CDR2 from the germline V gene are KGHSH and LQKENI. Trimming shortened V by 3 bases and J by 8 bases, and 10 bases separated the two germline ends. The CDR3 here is CASSPKMGGYTF. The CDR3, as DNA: TGTGCCAGCTCACCCAAAATGGGCGGCTACACCTTC.

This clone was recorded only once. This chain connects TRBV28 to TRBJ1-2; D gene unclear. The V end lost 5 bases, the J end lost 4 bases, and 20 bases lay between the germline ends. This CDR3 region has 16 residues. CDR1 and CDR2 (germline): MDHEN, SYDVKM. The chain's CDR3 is CASSATSLVAIYGYTF. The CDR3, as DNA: TGTGCCAGCAGTGCAACCTCCCTGGTGGCAATCTATGGCTACACCTTC.

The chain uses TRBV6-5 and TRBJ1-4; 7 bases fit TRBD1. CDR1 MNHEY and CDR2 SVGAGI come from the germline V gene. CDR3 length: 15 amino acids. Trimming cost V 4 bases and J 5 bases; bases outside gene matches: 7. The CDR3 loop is CASSFFAGGNEKLFF. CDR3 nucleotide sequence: TGTGCCAGCAGTTTCTTCGCAGGGGGAAATGAAAAACTGTTTTTT.

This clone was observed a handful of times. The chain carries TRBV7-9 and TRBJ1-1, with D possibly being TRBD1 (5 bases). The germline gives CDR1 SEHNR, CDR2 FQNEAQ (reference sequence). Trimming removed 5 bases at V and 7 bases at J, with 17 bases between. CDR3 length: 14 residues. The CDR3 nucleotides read TGTGCCAGCAGCAAGACAGAGCCTTATCGTGAAGCTTTCTTT. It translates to CASSKTEPYREAFF.

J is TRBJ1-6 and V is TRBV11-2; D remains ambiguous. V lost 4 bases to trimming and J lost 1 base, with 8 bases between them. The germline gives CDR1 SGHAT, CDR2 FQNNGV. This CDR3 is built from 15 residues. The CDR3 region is CASSSRGSYNSPLHF. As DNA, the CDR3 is TGTGCCAGCAGCTCCCGGGGATCCTATAATTCACCCCTCCACTTT.

CDR3 nucleotides: TGTGCCAGCAGTAGCGGGGGAAGTCTAGCCAAAAACATTCAGTACTTC. Residues: CASSSGGSLAKNIQYF. The chain recombines TRBV6-6 with TRBJ2-4; 8 nucleotides align to TRBD2. The CDR3 contains 16 residues. Germline V gene sequence: CDR1 MNHNY, CDR2 SVGAGI (reference sequence). Trimming removed 5 bases from V and 0 bases from J; junction bases left unmatched: 6.

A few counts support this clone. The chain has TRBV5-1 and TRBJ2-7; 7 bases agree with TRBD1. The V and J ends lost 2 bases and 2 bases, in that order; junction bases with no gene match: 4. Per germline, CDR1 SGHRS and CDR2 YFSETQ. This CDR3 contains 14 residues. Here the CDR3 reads CASSFPDRTYEQYF. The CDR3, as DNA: TGCGCCAGCAGCTTCCCGGACAGGACCTACGAGCAGTACTTC.

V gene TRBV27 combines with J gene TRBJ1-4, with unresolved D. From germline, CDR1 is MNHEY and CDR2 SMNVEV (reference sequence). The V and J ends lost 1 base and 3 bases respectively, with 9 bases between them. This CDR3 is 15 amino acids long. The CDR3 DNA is TGTGCCAGCAGTTTATTAGGCGAGGCTAATGAAAAACTGTTTTTT. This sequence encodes CASSLLGEANEKLFF. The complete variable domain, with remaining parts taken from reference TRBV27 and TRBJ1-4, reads EAQVTQNPRYLITVTGKKLTVTCSQNMNHEYMSWYRQDPGLGLRQIYYSMNVEVTDKGDVPEGYKVSRKEKRNFPLILESPSPNQTSLYFCASSLLGEANEKLFFGSGTQLSVL.

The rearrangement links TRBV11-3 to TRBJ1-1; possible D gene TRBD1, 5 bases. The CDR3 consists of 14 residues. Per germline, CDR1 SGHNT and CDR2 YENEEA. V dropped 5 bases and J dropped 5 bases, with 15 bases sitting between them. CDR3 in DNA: TGTGCCAGCAGCCCGACCGCGGGGGGAACTGAAGCTTTCTTT. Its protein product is CASSPTAGGTEAFF.

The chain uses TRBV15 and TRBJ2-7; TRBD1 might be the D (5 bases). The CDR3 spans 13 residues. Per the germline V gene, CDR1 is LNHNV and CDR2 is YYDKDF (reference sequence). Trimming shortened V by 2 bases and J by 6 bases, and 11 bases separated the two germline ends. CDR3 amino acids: CATSRQGSTEQYF. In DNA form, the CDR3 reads TGTGCCACCAGCAGACAGGGAAGTACCGAGCAGTACTTC.

The chain's CDR3 is CASSLVPGGLSDTQYF. Here the CDR3 DNA reads TGTGCCAGCAGCTTGGTCCCAGGGGGCCTCTCAGATACGCAGTATTTT. V usage is TRBV5-6 and J usage is TRBJ2-3; 8 bases are shared with TRBD1. Losses at the gene ends were 0 bases for V and 4 bases for J; bases not matched to a gene: 7. CDR3 length equals 16 residues. Germline V CDR1 and CDR2: SGHDT, YYEEEE.

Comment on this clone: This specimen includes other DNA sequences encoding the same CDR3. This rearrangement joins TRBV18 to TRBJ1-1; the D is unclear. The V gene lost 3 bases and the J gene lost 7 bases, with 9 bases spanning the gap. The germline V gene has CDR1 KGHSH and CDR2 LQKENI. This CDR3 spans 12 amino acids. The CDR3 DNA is TGTGCCAGCTCACCCCGTGCGGGTGAAGCTTTCTTT. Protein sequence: CASSPRAGEAFF.